This T cell receptor (beta chain) stems from a study of shared clonotypes between healthy human individuals. Overall study context: Every donor yielded three CD4 naive, three CD4 memory, two CD8 naive and one CD8 memory plate.

General study points: It was the non-shared clonotypes that had lower generation probabilities than clonotypes shared by all four donors. Large depth notwithstanding, sorted-subset sequencing proved incomplete by rarefaction.

Comments on this clone: Its antigen is not known. Other DNA sequences of this sample code for an identical CDR3.

Execution of the assay was at deep level. Sequencing was performed with immunoSEQ multiplex PCR; in TCRdb, only in-frame clones are kept and a portion is missing. The table shows 1.5 million to 2.5 million clones, with about 95% occurring only once. The length of the CDR3 is 11 residues. Germline values: CDR1 SGHNT, CDR2 YYREEE (reference sequence). Trimming cost V 0 bases and J 6 bases, with 4 bases left between them. Cells designated naive CD8 were CD45RO-negative and were positively selected for CCR7, with terminally differentiated effector memory CD45RA+ cells excluded. The source of this sequence is a man between 18 and 35 years old in good health. The sequencing sample was made of naive CD8+ T cells sorted from blood. The gene calls are TRBV5-4 and TRBJ2-7; D is uncertain. CDR3 region: CASSLGAEQYF. In DNA form, the CDR3 reads TGTGCCAGCAGCTTGGGGGCCGAGCAGTACTTC.